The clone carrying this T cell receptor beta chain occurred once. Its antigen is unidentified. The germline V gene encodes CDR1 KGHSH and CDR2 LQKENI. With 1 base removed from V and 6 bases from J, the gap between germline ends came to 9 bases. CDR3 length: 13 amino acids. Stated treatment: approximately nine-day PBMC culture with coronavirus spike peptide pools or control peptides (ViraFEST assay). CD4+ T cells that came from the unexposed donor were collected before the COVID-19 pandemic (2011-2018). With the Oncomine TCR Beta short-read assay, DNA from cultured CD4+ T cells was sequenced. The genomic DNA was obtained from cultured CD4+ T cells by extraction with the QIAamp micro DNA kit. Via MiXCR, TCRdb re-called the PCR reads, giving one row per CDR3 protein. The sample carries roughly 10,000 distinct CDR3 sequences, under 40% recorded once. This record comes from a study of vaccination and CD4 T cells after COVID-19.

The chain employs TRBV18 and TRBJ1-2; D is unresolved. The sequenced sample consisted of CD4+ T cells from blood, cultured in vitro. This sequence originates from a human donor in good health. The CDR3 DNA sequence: TGTGCCAGCTCACCACGAAACGAAGATGGCTACACCTTC. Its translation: CASSPRNEDGYTF.